Listed below are T cell receptor beta chains from one sample, sequenced in a study of T cell responses to AZD1222 COVID-19 vaccine. Clones were sequenced by immunoSEQ multiplex PCR, and TCRdb holds only the in-frame ones, with some missing. The table shows 150,000 to 190,000 clones, with around 87% occurring only once. The material was peripheral blood, obtained 28 days after the second AZD1222 dose. These receptors all come from an adult who received the AZD1222 COVID-19 vaccine. Both conserved end residues are trimmed from each CDR3.

V gene: TRBV29-1; J gene: TRBJ1-2; CDR3 protein: SVPSPETNYGYT
V gene: TRBV19; J gene: TRBJ1-5; CDR3 protein: ASSLRENGAGPQH
V gene: TRBV13; J gene: TRBJ2-7; CDR3 protein: ASSSSRAWNYEQY
V gene: TRBV6-2/TRBV6-3; J gene: TRBJ1-5; CDR3 protein: ASSPFGSGQGHQPQH
V gene: TRBV2; J gene: TRBJ2-5; CDR3 protein: ASSMTRVGETQY
V gene: TRBV25-1; J gene: TRBJ1-6; CDR3 protein: ASHGTPGSPLH
V gene: TRBV18; J gene: TRBJ1-5; CDR3 protein: ASSGGPYQPQH
V gene: TRBV7-8; J gene: TRBJ1-2; CDR3 protein: ASSPRDTTNYGYT
V gene: TRBV19; J gene: TRBJ1-1; CDR3 protein: ASSKRVTEAF
V gene: TRBV19; J gene: TRBJ1-5; CDR3 protein: ASRITGTGNKH
V gene: TRBV10-3; J gene: TRBJ2-2; CDR3 protein: AIKSPSGGSNTGELF
V gene: TRBV3-1/TRBV3-2; J gene: TRBJ2-2; CDR3 protein: ASRQGRRTGELF
V gene: TRBV19; J gene: TRBJ1-5; CDR3 protein: ASSTGGASNQPQH
V gene: TRBV29-1; J gene: TRBJ2-1; CDR3 protein: SVDRGYNEQF
V gene: TRBV5-1; J gene: TRBJ2-7; CDR3 protein: ASSWGLGYEQY
V gene: TRBV7-2; J gene: TRBJ2-7; CDR3 protein: ASSPRGAGDYEQY
V gene: TRBV28; J gene: TRBJ2-2; CDR3 protein: ASSDTGTGTGELF
V gene: TRBV5-1; J gene: TRBJ2-5; CDR3 protein: ASSLGGSGETQY
V gene: TRBV28; J gene: TRBJ1-3; CDR3 protein: ASTVAGDTIY
V gene: TRBV6-2/TRBV6-3; J gene: TRBJ2-7; CDR3 protein: ASSVKTSTYEQY
V gene: TRBV18; J gene: TRBJ2-7; CDR3 protein: ASSPETGHYEQY
V gene: TRBV28; J gene: TRBJ2-7; CDR3 protein: ASSPGTSQPYEQY
V gene: TRBV28; J gene: TRBJ1-2; CDR3 protein: ASSLQGARGYT
V gene: TRBV19; J gene: TRBJ1-2; CDR3 protein: ASSISAGTYGYT
V gene: TRBV14; J gene: TRBJ1-1; CDR3 protein: ASSPFLSNTEAF
V gene: TRBV5-6; J gene: TRBJ2-5; CDR3 protein: ASSSQGNRETQY
V gene: TRBV5-8; J gene: TRBJ2-4; CDR3 protein: ASSLVGTGGGNIQY
V gene: TRBV4-1; J gene: TRBJ2-7; CDR3 protein: ASSQRTSGPYEQY
V gene: TRBV28; J gene: TRBJ2-5; CDR3 protein: ASSFIAGGLETQY
V gene: TRBV25-1; J gene: TRBJ2-6; CDR3 protein: ASGVRLGGANVLT
V gene: TRBV9; J gene: TRBJ2-2; CDR3 protein: ASSVLDSPNTGELF
V gene: TRBV19; J gene: TRBJ2-7; CDR3 protein: ASSSRISYEQY
V gene: TRBV5-1; J gene: TRBJ2-1; CDR3 protein: ASRGRGAGEESYNEQF
V gene: TRBV3-1/TRBV3-2; J gene: TRBJ1-1; CDR3 protein: ASSLGGGEAEAF
V gene: TRBV6-4; J gene: TRBJ1-1; CDR3 protein: ASSDSAIGGQAF
V gene: TRBV4-3; J gene: TRBJ2-1; CDR3 protein: ASSQDGERGRNEQF
V gene: TRBV5-5; J gene: TRBJ2-1; CDR3 protein: ASSPSGSSYNEQF
V gene: TRBV18; J gene: TRBJ2-5; CDR3 protein: ASSPPSPGKETQY
V gene: TRBV28; J gene: TRBJ2-2; CDR3 protein: ASSFWGRDTGELF
V gene: TRBV5-4; J gene: TRBJ2-5; CDR3 protein: ASSYKTGVDETQY
V gene: TRBV24-1; J gene: TRBJ2-1; CDR3 protein: ATSDSVTAILTYNEQF
V gene: TRBV4-1; J gene: TRBJ2-3; CDR3 protein: ASSQDDGTVSTDTQY
V gene: TRBV4-3; J gene: TRBJ2-3; CDR3 protein: ASSQGLAGGRTDTQY
V gene: TRBV10-3; J gene: TRBJ2-7; CDR3 protein: ATRGTALYEQY
V gene: TRBV11-1; J gene: TRBJ2-3; CDR3 protein: ASSSDRADTQY
V gene: TRBV2; J gene: TRBJ2-5; CDR3 protein: ANRGRGVWETQY